This T cell receptor (beta chain) stems from a study of blood T cell repertoires in COVID-19. Study-wide context: T cells, B-cell-depleted T cells, or PBMCs provided the cDNA or gDNA that served as material.

This clone was found once. Authors' processing steps: Estimation of nucleated cell counts was performed using reference gene primer amplification. Only in-frame clones appear in the TCRdb table, and some are missing; sequencing was by immunoSEQ multiplex PCR. V and J calls and clone size are given by that table; D and trimming were obtained from the DNA. The sample has about 480,000 clones, roughly 90% seen once. Participants had their cohort set by participant-reported clinical history. CDR1 is KGHSH and CDR2 is LQKENI in the germline V gene. The CDR3 consists of 17 residues. With 3 bases clipped from V and 3 bases from J, the junction kept 9 bases outside the gene matches.

V and J are TRBV18 and TRBJ1-1; 11 bases fit TRBD1. The sequencing sample was made of PBMCs or T cells enriched from blood (not recorded which). The receptor was isolated from a woman aged 40 to 50 who had recovered from COVID-19. CDR3 bases: TGTGCCAGCTCACCCCCGGACAGGGGGCTTAGGTACACTGAAGCTTTCTTT. It yields the protein CASSPPDRGLRYTEAFF.